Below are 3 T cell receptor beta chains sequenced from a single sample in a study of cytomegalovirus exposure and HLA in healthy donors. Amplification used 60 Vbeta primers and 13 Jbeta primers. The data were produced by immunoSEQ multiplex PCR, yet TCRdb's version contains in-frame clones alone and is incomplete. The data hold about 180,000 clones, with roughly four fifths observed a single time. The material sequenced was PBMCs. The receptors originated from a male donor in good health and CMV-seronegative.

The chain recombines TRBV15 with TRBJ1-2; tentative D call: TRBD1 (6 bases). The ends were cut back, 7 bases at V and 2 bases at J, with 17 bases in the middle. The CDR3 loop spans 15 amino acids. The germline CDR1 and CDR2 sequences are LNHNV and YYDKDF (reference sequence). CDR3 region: CATTAGRGKNYGYTF. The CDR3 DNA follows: TGTGCCACCACGGCGGGCAGGGGAAAAAACTATGGCTACACCTTC.

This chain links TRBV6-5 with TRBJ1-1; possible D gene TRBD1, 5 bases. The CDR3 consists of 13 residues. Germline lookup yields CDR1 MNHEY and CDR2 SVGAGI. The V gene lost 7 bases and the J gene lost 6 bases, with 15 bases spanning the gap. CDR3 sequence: CASTRGYDAEAFF. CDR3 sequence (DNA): TGTGCCAGCACACGGGGGTATGACGCTGAAGCTTTCTTT.

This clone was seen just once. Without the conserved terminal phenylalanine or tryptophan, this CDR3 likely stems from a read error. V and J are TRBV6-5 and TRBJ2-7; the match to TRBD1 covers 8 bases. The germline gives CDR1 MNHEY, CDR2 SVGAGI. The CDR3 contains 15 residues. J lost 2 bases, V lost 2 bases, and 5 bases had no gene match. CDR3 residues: CASSYETGVPYEQYL. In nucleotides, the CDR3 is TGTGCCAGCAGTTACGAGACAGGGGTCCCCTACGAGCAGTACCTC.